The 14 T cell receptor beta chains below were found in one sample sequenced in a study of T cells after posttransplantation cyclophosphamide. TCRdb's table, derived via immunoSEQ multiplex PCR, lists solely in-frame clones and lacks some. The sample lists about 18,000 clones; roughly 83% were seen once. The sample comprised memory CD4+ T cells sorted from blood. Every receptor here comes from a man aged 25-45 years in good health and a related stem cell transplant donor.

The DNA for the CDR3 is TGTGCCAGCAGCTATGGGGGGAACTACAATGAGCAGTTCTTC. Translation gives CASSYGGNYNEQFF. V gene TRBV7-2 combines with J gene TRBJ2-1; possible D gene TRBD2, 6 bases. The CDR3 loop spans 14 amino acids. Germline V gives CDR1 SGHTA, CDR2 FQGNSA. V was trimmed by 4 bases and J by 3 bases, leaving 10 bases between them.

The rearrangement links TRBV7-3 to TRBJ1-1, with D possibly matching TRBD1 (6 bases). Trimming took off 5 bases at V and 3 bases at J, with 19 bases between the two ends. CDR1 and CDR2 (germline): SGHTA, FQGTGA. The CDR3 consists of 16 residues. The DNA for the CDR3 is TGTGCCAGCAGCCCAAGGGGGGGGGCGCTGGACACTGAAGCTTTCTTT. Its protein is CASSPRGGALDTEAFF.

This chain uses TRBV27 with TRBJ1-4, with D unresolved. Trimming left V 3 bases short and J 5 bases short, with 13 bases between. CDR1 MNHEY and CDR2 SMNVEV come from the germline V gene (reference sequence). The CDR3 runs to 15 residues. The CDR3 loop is CASSLGPGLNEKLFF. CDR3 nucleotides: TGTGCCAGCAGTTTGGGTCCGGGGTTAAATGAAAAACTGTTTTTT.

This chain links TRBV11-3 with TRBJ2-1; 11 positions agree with TRBD2. CDR3 length: 16 residues. V trimming: 5 bases; J trimming: 8 bases; junction bases outside the gene matches: 11. The germline CDR1 and CDR2 sequences are SGHNT and YENEEA. CDR3 coding DNA: TGTGCCAGCAGCCTCTTAGCGGGGGGGCCCGGGTATGAGCAGTTCTTC. This translates into CASSLLAGGPGYEQFF.

This clone was observed a single time. The chain combines TRBV19 with TRBJ2-5, with TRBD1 matching over 9 bases. Germline lookup yields CDR1 LNHDA and CDR2 SQIVND (reference sequence). There are 13 residues in the CDR3. V trimming: 5 bases; J trimming: 3 bases; junction bases outside the gene matches: 1. CDR3 residues: CASSWTGEETQYF. The CDR3 coding sequence is TGTGCCAGTAGTTGGACAGGGGAAGAGACCCAGTACTTC.

Concerning this clone itself: At one end, the junction sequence differs from germline, possibly due to a read error. V is TRBV5-6 and J is TRBJ1-6; 8 bases align to TRBD1. The length of the CDR3 is 14 residues. From germline, CDR1 is SGHDT and CDR2 YYEEEE. CDR3 coding DNA: TGTGCCAGCAACTTGTACACAGGGGGTTCACCCCTCCACTTT. It is translated as CASNLYTGGSPLHF.

A word on this clone: One end of the junction varies from germline; a read error may be responsible. The rearrangement uses TRBV5-6 and TRBJ2-5, with TRBD2 as a possible D gene (6 bases). Per germline, CDR1 SGHDT and CDR2 YYEEEE. The CDR3 covers 17 residues. CDR3 bases: TGTGCCAGCAGTTTGGATCGGGGGAACTTTTTCCAAGAGACCCAGTACTTC. Its protein product is CASSLDRGNFFQETQYF.

The rearrangement uses TRBV10-2 and TRBJ2-3, with 8 bases fitting TRBD1. V gave up 6 bases and J gave up 4 bases; unmatched junction bases: 6. This CDR3 contains 14 residues. Per germline, CDR1 WSHSY and CDR2 SAAADI. CDR3 region: CASSGQGIADTQYF. CDR3 bases: TGCGCCAGCAGCGGACAGGGCATCGCAGATACGCAGTATTTT.

The chain has TRBV6-6 and TRBJ1-2; D perhaps matches TRBD1 (5 bases). CDR1 and CDR2 (germline): MNHNY, SVGAGI (reference sequence). With 4 bases removed from V and 4 bases from J, the gap between germline ends came to 7 bases. The CDR3 consists of 12 residues. Here the CDR3 reads CASSSQGYGYTF. The DNA for the CDR3 is TGTGCCAGCAGTTCCCAGGGCTATGGCTACACCTTC.

The chain carries TRBV27 and TRBJ1-2; 11 nucleotides align to TRBD1. The CDR3 has 13 amino acids. The V segment lost 5 bases and the J segment 7 bases; nucleotides outside the gene matches: 3. Germline V gene lookup returns CDR1 MNHEY and CDR2 SMNVEV (reference sequence). The CDR3 here is CASSLGTGGGYTF. The CDR3 DNA is TGTGCCAGCAGTCTAGGGACAGGGGGTGGCTACACCTTC.

This clone was picked up one time. V is TRBV7-8 and J is TRBJ1-5; tentative D call: TRBD1 (5 bases). Trimming removed 5 bases at V and 0 bases at J, with 11 bases between. Looked up from germline, CDR1 is SGHVS and CDR2 is FQNEAQ. The CDR3 runs 15 residues. CDR3 sequence (DNA): TGTGCCAGCAGCCCCCAAAGGGGTAGCAATCAGCCCCAGCATTTT. Translated, it gives CASSPQRGSNQPQHF.

The V gene is TRBV4-2, the J gene TRBJ2-2; D perhaps matches TRBD2 (7 bases). Germline lookup yields CDR1 LGHNA and CDR2 YNFKEQ. Trimming removed 4 bases from V and 0 bases from J, with 24 bases in between. CDR3 length: 20 amino acids. The CDR3 reads CASSRVEGGGGGANTGELFF. CDR3 bases: TGTGCCAGCAGCCGCGTCGAGGGAGGGGGAGGCGGTGCGAACACCGGGGAGCTGTTTTTT.

The rearrangement links TRBV28 to TRBJ1-5; D perhaps matches TRBD1 (6 bases). Germline CDR1 MDHEN, CDR2 SYDVKM. This CDR3 has 14 amino acids. Trimming removed 8 bases from V and 6 bases from J, with 17 bases in between. The CDR3 protein is CASQMAGGTQPQHF. As DNA, the CDR3 is TGTGCCAGCCAAATGGCGGGGGGCACTCAGCCCCAGCATTTT.

The CDR3 DNA follows: TGTGCCAGCAGCTTAAGACAGGGCACTGAAGCTTTCTTT. This codes for CASSLRQGTEAFF. The chain is built from TRBV7-6 and TRBJ1-1; 7 bases are shared with TRBD1. V trimming: 2 bases; J trimming: 4 bases; junction bases outside the gene matches: 1. The germline V gene encodes CDR1 SGHVS and CDR2 FNYEAQ. The CDR3 is made up of 13 amino acids.